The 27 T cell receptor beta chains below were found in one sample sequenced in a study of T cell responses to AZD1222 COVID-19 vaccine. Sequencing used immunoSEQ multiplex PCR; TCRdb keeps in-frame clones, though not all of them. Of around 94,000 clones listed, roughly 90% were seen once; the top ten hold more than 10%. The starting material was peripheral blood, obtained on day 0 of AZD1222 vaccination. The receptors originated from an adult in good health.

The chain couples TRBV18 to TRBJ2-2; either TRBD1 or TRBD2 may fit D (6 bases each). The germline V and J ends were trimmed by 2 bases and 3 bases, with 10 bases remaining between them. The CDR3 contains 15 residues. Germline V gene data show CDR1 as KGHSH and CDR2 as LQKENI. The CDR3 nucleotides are TGTGCCAGCTCACCAGGACGGGGGCACACCGGGGAGCTGTTTTTT. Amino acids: CASSPGRGHTGELFF.

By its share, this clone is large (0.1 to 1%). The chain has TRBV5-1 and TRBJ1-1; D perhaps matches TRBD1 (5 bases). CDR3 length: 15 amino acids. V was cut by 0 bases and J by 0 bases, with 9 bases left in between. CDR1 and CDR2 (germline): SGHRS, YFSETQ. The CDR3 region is CASSLAGTLNTEAFF. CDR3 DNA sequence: TGCGCCAGCAGCTTGGCTGGGACGTTGAACACTGAAGCTTTCTTT.

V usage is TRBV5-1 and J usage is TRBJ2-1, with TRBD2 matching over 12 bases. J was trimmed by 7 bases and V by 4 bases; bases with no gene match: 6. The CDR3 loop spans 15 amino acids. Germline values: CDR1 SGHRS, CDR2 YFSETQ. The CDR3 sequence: CASSPASGGGNEQFF. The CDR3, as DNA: TGCGCCAGCAGCCCAGCTAGCGGGGGGGGGAATGAGCAGTTCTTC.

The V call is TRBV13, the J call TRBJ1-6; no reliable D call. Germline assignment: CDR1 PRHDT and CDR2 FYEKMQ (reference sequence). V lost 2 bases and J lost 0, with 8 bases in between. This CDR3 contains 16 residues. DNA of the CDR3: TGTGCCAGCAGCTTATCGATAAGCTCCTATAATTCACCCCTCCACTTT. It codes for CASSLSISSYNSPLHF.

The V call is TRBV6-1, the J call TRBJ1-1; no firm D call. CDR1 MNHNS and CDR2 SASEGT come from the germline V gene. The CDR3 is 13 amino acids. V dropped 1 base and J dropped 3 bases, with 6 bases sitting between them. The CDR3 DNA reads TGTGCCAGCAGTGAAGAAACGTACACTGAAGCTTTCTTT. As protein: CASSEETYTEAFF.

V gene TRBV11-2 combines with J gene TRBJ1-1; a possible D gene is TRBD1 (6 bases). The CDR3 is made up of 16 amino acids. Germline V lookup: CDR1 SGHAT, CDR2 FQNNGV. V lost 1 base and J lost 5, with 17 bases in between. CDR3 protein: CASSLGVGGRQTEAFF. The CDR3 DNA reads TGTGCCAGCAGCTTAGGGGTCGGGGGGCGGCAGACTGAAGCTTTCTTT.

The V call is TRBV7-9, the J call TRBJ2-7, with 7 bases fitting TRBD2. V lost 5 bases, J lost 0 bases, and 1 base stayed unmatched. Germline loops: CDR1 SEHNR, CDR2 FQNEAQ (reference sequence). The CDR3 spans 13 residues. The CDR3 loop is CASSRGGSYEQYF. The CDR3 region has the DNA TGTGCCAGCAGCCGCGGGGGCTCCTACGAGCAGTACTTC.

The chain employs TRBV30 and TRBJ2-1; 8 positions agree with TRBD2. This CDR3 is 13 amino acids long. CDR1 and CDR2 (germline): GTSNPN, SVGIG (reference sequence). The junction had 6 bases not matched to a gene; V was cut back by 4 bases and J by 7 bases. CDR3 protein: CAWNAGGGNEQFF. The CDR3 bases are TGTGCCTGGAACGCGGGGGGTGGGAATGAGCAGTTCTTC.

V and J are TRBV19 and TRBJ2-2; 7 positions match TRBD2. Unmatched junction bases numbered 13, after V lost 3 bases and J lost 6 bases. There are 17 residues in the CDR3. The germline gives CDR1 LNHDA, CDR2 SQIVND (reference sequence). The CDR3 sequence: CASSIQAGSVRAGELFF. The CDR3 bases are TGTGCCAGTAGTATCCAAGCGGGGTCCGTCCGTGCCGGGGAGCTGTTTTTT.

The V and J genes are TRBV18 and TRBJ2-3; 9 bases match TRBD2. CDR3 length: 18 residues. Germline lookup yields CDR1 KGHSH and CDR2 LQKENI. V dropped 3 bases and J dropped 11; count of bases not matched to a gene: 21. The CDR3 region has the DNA TGTGCCAGCTCACCCGTTCATGGTTTGCGGGGGGGCTATGTGAGGCAGTATTTT. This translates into CASSPVHGLRGGYVRQYF. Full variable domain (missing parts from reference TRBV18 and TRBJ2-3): NAGVMQNPRHLVRRRGQEARLRCSPMKGHSHVYWYRQLPEEGLKFMVYLQKENIIDESGMPKERFSAEFPKEGPSILRIQQVVRGDSAAYFCASSPVHGLRGGYVRQYFGPGTRLTVL.

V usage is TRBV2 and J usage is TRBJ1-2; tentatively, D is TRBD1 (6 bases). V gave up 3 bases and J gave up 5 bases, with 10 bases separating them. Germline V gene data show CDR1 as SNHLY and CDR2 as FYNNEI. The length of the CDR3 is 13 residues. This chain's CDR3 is CASSDNREYGYTF. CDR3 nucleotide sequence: TGTGCCAGCAGTGATAACAGGGAGTATGGCTACACCTTC.

The CDR3: CASSLVSGGNEQFF. DNA for the CDR3: TGCGCCAGCAGCTTGGTGTCCGGGGGCAATGAGCAGTTCTTC. The rearrangement uses TRBV5-1 and TRBJ2-1, with D perhaps matching TRBD2 (6 bases). This CDR3 is built from 14 residues. Germline-derived CDR1 and CDR2 are SGHRS and YFSETQ. Deletions cut 0 bases from V and 6 bases from J, with 10 bases between. The variable domain in full, with the rest retrieved from reference TRBV5-1 and TRBJ2-1, is KAGVTQTPRYLIKTRGQQVTLSCSPISGHRSVSWYQQTPGQGLQFLFEYFSETQRNKGNFPGRFSGRQFSNSRSEMNVSTLELGDSALYLCASSLVSGGNEQFFGPGTRLTVL.

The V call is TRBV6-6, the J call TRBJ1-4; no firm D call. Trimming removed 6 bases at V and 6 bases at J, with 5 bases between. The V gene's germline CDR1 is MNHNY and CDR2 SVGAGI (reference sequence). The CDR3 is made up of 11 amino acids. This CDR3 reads CASRDYEKLFF. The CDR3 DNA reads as TGTGCCAGCAGGGACTATGAAAAACTGTTTTTT.

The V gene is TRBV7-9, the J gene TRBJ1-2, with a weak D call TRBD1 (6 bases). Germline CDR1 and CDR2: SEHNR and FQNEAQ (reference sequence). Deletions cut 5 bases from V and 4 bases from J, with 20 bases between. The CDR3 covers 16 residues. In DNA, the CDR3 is TGTGCCAGCAGCCCTAGCGGGGGCGCTTCCTCCTATGGCTACACCTTC. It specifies CASSPSGGASSYGYTF.

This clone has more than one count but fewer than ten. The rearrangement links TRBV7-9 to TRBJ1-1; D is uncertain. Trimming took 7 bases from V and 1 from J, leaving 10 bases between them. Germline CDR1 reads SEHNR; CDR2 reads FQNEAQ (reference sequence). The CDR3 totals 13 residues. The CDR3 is CASTSDPNTEAFF. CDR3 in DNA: TGTGCCAGCACTTCCGACCCGAACACTGAAGCTTTCTTT.

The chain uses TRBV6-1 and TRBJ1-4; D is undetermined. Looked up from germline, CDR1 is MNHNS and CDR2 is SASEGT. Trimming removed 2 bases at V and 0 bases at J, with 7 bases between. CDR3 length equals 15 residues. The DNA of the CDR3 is TGTGCCAGCAGTGAATGGCGGACAACTAATGAAAAACTGTTTTTT. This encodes CASSEWRTTNEKLFF.

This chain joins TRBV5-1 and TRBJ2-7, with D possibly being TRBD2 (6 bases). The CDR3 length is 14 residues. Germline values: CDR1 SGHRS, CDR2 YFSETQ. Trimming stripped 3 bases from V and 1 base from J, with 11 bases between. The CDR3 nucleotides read TGCGCCAGCAGCTATACCCGGGGGTCCTACGAGCAGTACTTC. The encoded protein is CASSYTRGSYEQYF. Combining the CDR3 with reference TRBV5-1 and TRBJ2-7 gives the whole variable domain KAGVTQTPRYLIKTRGQQVTLSCSPISGHRSVSWYQQTPGQGLQFLFEYFSETQRNKGNFPGRFSGRQFSNSRSEMNVSTLELGDSALYLCASSYTRGSYEQYFGPGTRLTVT.

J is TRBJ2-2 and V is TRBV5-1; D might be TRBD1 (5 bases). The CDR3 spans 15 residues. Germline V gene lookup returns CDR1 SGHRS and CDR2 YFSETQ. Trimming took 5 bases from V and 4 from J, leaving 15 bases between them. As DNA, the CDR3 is TGCGCCAGCAGTCGGACCAGGGATGTCACCGGGGAGCTGTTTTTT. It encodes CASSRTRDVTGELFF.

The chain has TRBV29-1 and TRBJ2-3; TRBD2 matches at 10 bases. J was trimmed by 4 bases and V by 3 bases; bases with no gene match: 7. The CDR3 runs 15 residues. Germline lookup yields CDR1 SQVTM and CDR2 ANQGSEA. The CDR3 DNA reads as TGCAGCGTTGACGGTACTAGCGGGGATCCAGATACGCAGTATTTT. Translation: CSVDGTSGDPDTQYF.

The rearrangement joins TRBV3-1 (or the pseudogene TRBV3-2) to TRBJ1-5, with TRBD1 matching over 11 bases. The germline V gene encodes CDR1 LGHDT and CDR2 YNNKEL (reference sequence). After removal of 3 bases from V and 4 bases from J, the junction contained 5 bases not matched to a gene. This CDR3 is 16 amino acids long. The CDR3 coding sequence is TGTGCCAGCAGCCAGTCCGGGACAGGGGGAAATCAGCCCCAGCATTTT. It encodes CASSQSGTGGNQPQHF.

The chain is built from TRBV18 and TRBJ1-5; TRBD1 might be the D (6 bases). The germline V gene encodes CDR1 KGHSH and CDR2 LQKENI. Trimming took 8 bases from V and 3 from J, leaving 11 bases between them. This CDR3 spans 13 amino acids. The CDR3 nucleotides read TGTGCCAGCGCAACAGGGTTCAATCAGCCCCAGCATTTT. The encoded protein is CASATGFNQPQHF. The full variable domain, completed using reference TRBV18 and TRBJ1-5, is NAGVMQNPRHLVRRRGQEARLRCSPMKGHSHVYWYRQLPEEGLKFMVYLQKENIIDESGMPKERFSAEFPKEGPSILRIQQVVRGDSAAYFCASATGFNQPQHFGDGTRLSIL.

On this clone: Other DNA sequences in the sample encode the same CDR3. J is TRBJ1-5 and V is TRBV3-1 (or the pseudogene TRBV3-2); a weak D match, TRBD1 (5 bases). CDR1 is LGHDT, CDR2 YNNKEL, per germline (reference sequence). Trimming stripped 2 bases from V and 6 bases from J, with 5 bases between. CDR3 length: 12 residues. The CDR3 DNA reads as TGTGCCAGCAGCCAAAGGGGTCAGCCCCAGCATTTT. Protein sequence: CASSQRGQPQHF.

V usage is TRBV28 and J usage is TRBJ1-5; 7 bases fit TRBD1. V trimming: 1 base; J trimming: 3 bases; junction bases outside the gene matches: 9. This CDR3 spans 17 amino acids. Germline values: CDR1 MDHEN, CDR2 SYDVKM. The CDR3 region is CASSLYPRQGVNQPQHF. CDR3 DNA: TGTGCCAGCAGTTTATACCCCCGACAGGGAGTCAATCAGCCCCAGCATTTT.

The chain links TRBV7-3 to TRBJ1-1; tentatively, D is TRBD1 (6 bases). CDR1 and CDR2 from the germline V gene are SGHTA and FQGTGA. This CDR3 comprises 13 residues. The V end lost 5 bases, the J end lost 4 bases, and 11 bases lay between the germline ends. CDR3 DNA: TGTGCCAGCAGCGCTACAGGGAGCACTGAAGCTTTCTTT. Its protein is CASSATGSTEAFF.

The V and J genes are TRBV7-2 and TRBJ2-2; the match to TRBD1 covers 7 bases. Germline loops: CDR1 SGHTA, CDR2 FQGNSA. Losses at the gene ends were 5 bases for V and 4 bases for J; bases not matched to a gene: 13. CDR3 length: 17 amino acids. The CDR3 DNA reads TGTGCCAGCAGCCCTTTCCCCGGGACAGCTCTCACCGGGGAGCTGTTTTTT. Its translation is CASSPFPGTALTGELFF.

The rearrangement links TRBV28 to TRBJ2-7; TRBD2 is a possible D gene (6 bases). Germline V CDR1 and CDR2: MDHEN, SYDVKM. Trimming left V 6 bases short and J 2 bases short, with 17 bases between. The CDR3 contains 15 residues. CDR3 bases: TGTGCCAGCAGGTTTGGAGGGGTGACCCCCTACGAGCAGTACTTC. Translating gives CASRFGGVTPYEQYF.

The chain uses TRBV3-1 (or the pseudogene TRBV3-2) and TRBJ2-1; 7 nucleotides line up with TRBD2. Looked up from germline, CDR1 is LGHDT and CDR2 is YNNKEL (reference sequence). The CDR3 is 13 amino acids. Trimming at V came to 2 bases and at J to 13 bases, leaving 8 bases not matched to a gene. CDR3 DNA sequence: TGTGCCAGCAGCCAAATGGCAGGGAGGGTACAGTTCTTC. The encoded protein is CASSQMAGRVQFF.